Listed here are 30 T cell receptor beta chains from one sample, sequenced in a study of human T cells and chemical hapten exposure. TCRdb independently ran MiXCR on the RACE reads; one entry per CDR3 protein. This repertoire shows approximately 69,000 distinct CDR3 sequences, 10% found once; its top ten account for about 6.9%. Specified time point: patch test 2, 6 weeks after DPC sensitization. Described treatment: therapeutic diphenylcyclopropenone sensitization with weekly scalp DPC. The starting material was whole blood, obtained in connection with sensitization to the hapten diphenylcyclopropenone (DPC). The receptors shown here come from a woman in her fifties or sixties with alopecia areata. Some clones in this sample may be carry-over from other donors' samples.

Only a few counts were recorded for this clonotype. The genes are TRBV10-3 and TRBJ1-1, with D uncertain. From germline, CDR1 is ENHRY and CDR2 SYGVKD. The V end was cut by 6 bases, the J end by 4 bases, with 18 bases between. The CDR3 runs 15 residues. CDR3 sequence reads: CAIRPGRTLSTEAFF. The CDR3 nucleotides are TGTGCCATCAGACCCGGACGGACCCTGAGCACTGAAGCTTTCTTT.

This clonotype appeared a few times. The chain combines TRBV30 with TRBJ1-2; tentative D call: TRBD1 (6 bases). V was clipped by 2 bases and J by 6 bases, with 13 bases between them. This CDR3 contains 13 residues. Germline-derived CDR1 and CDR2 are GTSNPN and SVGIG (reference sequence). The CDR3 here is CAWSQNRDNGYTF. The CDR3 nucleotides read TGTGCCTGGAGTCAAAACAGGGACAATGGCTACACCTTC.

This clonotype was detected a few times. This chain joins TRBV21-1 and TRBJ1-1. TRBV21-1 is termed a pseudogene. The CDR3 is made up of 16 amino acids. The CDR3 DNA reads as TGTGCCAGCAGCAAAGCCGGCGAATATGAGAACACTGAAGCTTTCTTT. Translated: CASSKAGEYENTEAFF.

This clonotype was recorded many times. The genes are TRBV21-1 and TRBJ1-2. TRBV21-1 constitutes a pseudogene. This CDR3 comprises 11 residues. The chain's CDR3 is CASSKTDGYTF. The CDR3 DNA sequence: TGTGCCAGCAGCAAAACCGATGGCTACACCTTC.

The genes are TRBV10-3 and TRBJ2-7; maybe TRBD1 (6 bases). The length of the CDR3 is 13 residues. Trimming took off 4 bases at V and 6 bases at J, with 13 bases between the two ends. Germline V lookup: CDR1 ENHRY, CDR2 SYGVKD. In DNA form, the CDR3 reads TGTGCCATCAGTGGGGACAACCCACGCGAGCAGTACTTC. This codes for CAISGDNPREQYF.

This clonotype was found many times. This sequence joins TRBV24-1 and TRBJ1-5; TRBD1 might be the D (5 bases). Trimming cost V 4 bases and J 9 bases, with 12 bases left between them. The CDR3 length is 13 residues. The V gene's germline CDR1 is KGHDR and CDR2 SFDVKD. In DNA form, the CDR3 reads TGTGCCACCAGTGAGGGACCTGGGAGGCCCCAGCATTTT. It is translated as CATSEGPGRPQHF.

The rearrangement joins TRBV20-1 to TRBJ2-7, with TRBD2 matching 7 bases. The CDR3 contains 13 residues. Germline CDR1 DFQATT, CDR2 SNEGSKA (reference sequence). Trimming removed 4 bases from V and 3 bases from J; junction bases left unmatched: 6. This CDR3 is CSATPGGNYEQYF. CDR3 sequence (DNA): TGCAGTGCTACCCCCGGGGGGAACTACGAGCAGTACTTC.

The chain joins TRBV2 to TRBJ2-3; D is ambiguous. Germline loops: CDR1 SNHLY, CDR2 FYNNEI. The V end lost 6 bases, the J end lost 0 bases, and 7 bases lay between the germline ends. The CDR3 runs 13 residues. The DNA for the CDR3 is TGTGCCAGCAGCCGCGGTAGCACAGATACGCAGTATTTT. Protein sequence: CASSRGSTDTQYF. The complete variable domain, with remaining parts taken from reference TRBV2 and TRBJ2-3, reads EPEVTQTPSHQVTQMGQEVILRCVPISNHLYFYWYRQILGQKVEFLVSFYNNEISEKSEIFDDQFSVERPDGSNFTLKIRSTKLEDSAMYFCASSRGSTDTQYFGPGTRLTVL.

Only a few counts were recorded for this clonotype. V is TRBV9 and J is TRBJ2-3; D remains unclear. Trimming cost V 4 bases and J 3 bases, with 15 bases left between them. The germline CDR1 and CDR2 sequences are SGDLS and YYNGEE. The CDR3 spans 15 residues. The CDR3 nucleotides are TGTGCCAGCAGCCTGACGTCGGCGGATACAGATACGCAGTATTTT. The encoded protein is CASSLTSADTDTQYF.

The chain combines TRBV20-1 with TRBJ2-5; no definite D call. V lost 1 base and J 5 bases, leaving 5 bases between the germline ends. The V gene's germline CDR1 is DFQATT and CDR2 SNEGSKA (reference sequence). This CDR3 is 11 amino acids long. The CDR3, as DNA: TGCAGTGCTAGAGCTGTTGAGACCCAGTACTTC. Amino acid sequence: CSARAVETQYF.

This clonotype came up a few times. The chain has TRBV20-1 and TRBJ2-3, with D perhaps matching TRBD2 (6 bases). V gave up 3 bases and J gave up 5 bases, with 15 bases separating them. The V gene's germline CDR1 is DFQATT and CDR2 SNEGSKA (reference sequence). This CDR3 contains 14 residues. The CDR3 bases are TGCAGTGCTAGTTCGGGAGCAAGGGGAGATACGCAGTATTTT. The encoded protein is CSASSGARGDTQYF.

This clonotype showed up just a few times. The gene calls are TRBV7-6 and TRBJ2-7; D remains unclear. The V end was cut by 1 base, the J end by 5 bases, with 12 bases between. CDR1 is SGHVS and CDR2 is FNYEAQ in the germline V gene. CDR3 length: 14 residues. CDR3 DNA sequence: TGTGCCAGCAGCTTAGAACCCGGTTCCCACGAGCAGTACTTC. Its translation: CASSLEPGSHEQYF. Full variable domain (outside the CDR3, taken from reference TRBV7-6 and TRBJ2-7): GAGVSQSPRYKVTKRGQDVALRCDPISGHVSLYWYRQALGQGPEFLTYFNYEAQQDKSGLPNDRFSAERPEGSISTLTIQRTEQRDSAMYRCASSLEPGSHEQYFGPGTRLTVT.

This clonotype has at least ten counts. This chain joins TRBV6-6 and TRBJ1-5, with 11 bases aligning to TRBD1. The CDR3 has 16 residues. Germline lookup yields CDR1 MNHNY and CDR2 SVGAGI (reference sequence). V shed 7 bases, J shed 5 bases, and the junction held 10 bases outside the gene matches. The DNA of the CDR3 is TGTGCCAGCACCCCCTCCCGGGACAGGGGGTATCAGCCCCAGCATTTT. This encodes CASTPSRDRGYQPQHF.

The V and J genes are TRBV6-1 and TRBJ1-2; D remains unclear. The ends were cut back, 3 bases at V and 8 bases at J, with 13 bases in the middle. From germline, CDR1 is MNHNS and CDR2 SASEGT. The CDR3 spans 13 residues. This chain's CDR3 is CASSDVSNLGYTF. DNA of the CDR3: TGTGCCAGCAGTGACGTCTCAAACTTGGGCTACACCTTC.

The sample holds many counts of this clonotype. The rearrangement joins TRBV4-1 to TRBJ2-1; maybe TRBD1 (5 bases). Between the trimmed V and J ends, which lost 1 base and 6 bases, there was a span of 13 bases. The CDR3 loop spans 15 amino acids. In germline, CDR1 is MGHRA, CDR2 YSYEKL. The CDR3 region is CASSQVQGFGNEQFF. Here the CDR3 DNA reads TGCGCCAGCAGCCAAGTCCAGGGCTTCGGCAATGAGCAGTTCTTC.

The chain employs TRBV27 and TRBJ2-3; D is possibly TRBD2 (6 bases). Germline-derived CDR1 and CDR2 are MNHEY and SMNVEV (reference sequence). The CDR3 has 16 residues. The ends were cut back, 4 bases at V and 0 bases at J, with 14 bases in the middle. The CDR3 here is CASSYGGNPSTDTQYF. DNA for the CDR3: TGTGCCAGCAGTTATGGAGGGAACCCTAGCACAGATACGCAGTATTTT.

In regard to this clonotype: One base away lies a much larger clone, so this may be a sequencing read error. The missing conserved phenylalanine or tryptophan at the end of this CDR3 makes a read error likely. The chain is built from TRBV18 and TRBJ1-2, with 11 bases that match TRBD1. This CDR3 has 12 amino acids. Germline trimming cut 3 bases from V and 10 bases from J; bases unmatched to any gene: 1. From germline, CDR1 is KGHSH and CDR2 LQKENI. The CDR3 region has the DNA TGTGCCAGCTCACCGGGACAGGGGGACTACACCCTC. Its translation is CASSPGQGDYTL.

This clonotype was observed many times. This rearrangement joins TRBV19 to TRBJ1-1, with D unclear. The germline gives CDR1 LNHDA, CDR2 SQIVND (reference sequence). The V end was cut by 5 bases, the J end by 1 base, with 8 bases between. The CDR3 is made up of 13 amino acids. CDR3 sequence: CASSVTGNTEAFF. The CDR3 DNA sequence: TGTGCCAGTAGTGTGACGGGGAACACTGAAGCTTTCTTT.

This clonotype came up many times. V gene TRBV6-6 combines with J gene TRBJ1-1; TRBD1 aligns across 7 bases. Germline V CDR1 and CDR2: MNHNY, SVGAGI (reference sequence). The CDR3 consists of 13 residues. The junction had 11 bases not matched to a gene; V was cut back by 11 bases and J by 5 bases. The CDR3 DNA is TGTGCCGTCAGCAGGGGGTTAGGTACTGAAGCTTTCTTT. Protein product: CAVSRGLGTEAFF.

The chain joins TRBV19 to TRBJ1-5; D ambiguous. The CDR3 sequence is 15 residues long. Germline lookup yields CDR1 LNHDA and CDR2 SQIVND (reference sequence). Trimming removed 1 base at V and 2 bases at J, with 9 bases between. In DNA form, the CDR3 reads TGTGCCAGTAGTATAGCTGGGAAGGGCAATCAGCCCCAGCATTTT. Protein product: CASSIAGKGNQPQHF.

Ten or more counts support this clonotype. CDR3 in amino acids: CSVLRTGEWSTEAFF. The CDR3 DNA follows: TGCAGCGTCCTTCGGACAGGGGAGTGGAGCACTGAAGCTTTCTTT. This chain links TRBV29-1 with TRBJ1-1; 9 nucleotides match TRBD1. Germline loops: CDR1 SQVTM, CDR2 ANQGSEA. This CDR3 comprises 15 residues. V lost 6 bases to trimming and J lost 4 bases; unmatched junction nucleotides: 12.

V is TRBV18 and J is TRBJ2-7; TRBD2 is a possible D gene (5 bases). Germline CDR1 and CDR2: KGHSH and LQKENI. This CDR3 comprises 14 residues. Trimming cost V 0 bases and J 4 bases, with 10 bases left between them. CDR3 sequence (DNA): TGTGCCAGCTCACCACCGGGTCGGGAATACGAGCAGTACTTC. Protein sequence: CASSPPGREYEQYF.

The chain recombines TRBV5-1 with TRBJ2-5; D is unresolved. V lost 3 bases and J lost 4, with 10 bases in between. Looked up from germline, CDR1 is SGHRS and CDR2 is YFSETQ. The CDR3 contains 13 residues. The CDR3 nucleotides are TGCGCCAGCAGCTATAGCAGCTTAGAGACCCAGTACTTC. It codes for CASSYSSLETQYF.

This clonotype was found many times. The chain is built from TRBV7-2 and TRBJ1-5; D is uncertain. Germline CDR1 reads SGHTA; CDR2 reads FQGNSA. CDR3 length equals 13 residues. Trimming cost V 2 bases and J 6 bases, with 8 bases left between them. The CDR3 sequence: CASSLIVGQPQHF. The CDR3 DNA reads TGTGCCAGCAGCTTAATTGTTGGTCAGCCCCAGCATTTT.

Ten or more counts support this clonotype. The chain has TRBV7-6 and TRBJ2-1; TRBD2 agrees at 15 bases. Germline V gives CDR1 SGHVS, CDR2 FNYEAQ. The CDR3 spans 16 residues. V gave up 1 base and J gave up 7 bases; unmatched junction bases: 2. This chain's CDR3 is CASSLVGTSGRNEQFF. DNA of the CDR3: TGTGCCAGCAGCTTAGTCGGGACTAGCGGGAGGAATGAGCAGTTCTTC.

This clonotype was observed at least ten times. This rearrangement joins TRBV12-3 or TRBV12-4 to TRBJ2-5; possibly TRBD1 for D (6 bases). V was cut by 1 base and J by 4 bases, with 10 bases left in between. The CDR3 sequence is 14 residues long. Here the CDR3 reads CASSLVGGLETQYF. As DNA, the CDR3 is TGTGCCAGCAGTTTAGTTGGGGGCTTAGAGACCCAGTACTTC.

This chain joins TRBV5-1 and TRBJ2-3, with D uncertain. CDR1 SGHRS and CDR2 YFSETQ come from the germline V gene. CDR3 size: 15 residues. Deletions cut 3 bases from V and 6 bases from J, with 17 bases between. The CDR3 DNA reads TGCGCCAGCAGCTCAGCGATTACCCCTCTTGATACGCAGTATTTT. This translates into CASSSAITPLDTQYF.

This clonotype was counted many times. The chain employs TRBV29-1 and TRBJ1-1, with D perhaps matching TRBD1 (5 bases). V was shortened by 2 bases and J by 2 bases, with 9 bases between the two germline ends. Germline CDR1 SQVTM, CDR2 ANQGSEA. The CDR3 is 13 residues long. CDR3 sequence reads: CSVELGGNTEAFF. CDR3 nucleotide sequence: TGCAGCGTTGAACTGGGGGGAAACACTGAAGCTTTCTTT.

This chain connects TRBV7-9 to TRBJ2-7; D is uncertain. Germline CDR1 SEHNR, CDR2 FQNEAQ (reference sequence). The CDR3 sequence is 12 residues long. The V end was cut by 4 bases, the J end by 7 bases, with 11 bases between. The CDR3 sequence: CASSSEPREQYF. CDR3 in DNA: TGTGCCAGCAGCTCCGAACCAAGGGAGCAGTACTTC.

This clonotype showed up just a few times. The chain combines TRBV6-5 with TRBJ1-2; D not certain. Germline V gene lookup returns CDR1 MNHEY and CDR2 SVGAGI. CDR3 size: 13 residues. Between the trimmed V and J ends, which lost 6 bases and 6 bases, there was a span of 14 bases. In DNA, the CDR3 is TGTGCCAGCAGCCCGAGCCGATGGGATGGCTACACCTTC. This codes for CASSPSRWDGYTF.